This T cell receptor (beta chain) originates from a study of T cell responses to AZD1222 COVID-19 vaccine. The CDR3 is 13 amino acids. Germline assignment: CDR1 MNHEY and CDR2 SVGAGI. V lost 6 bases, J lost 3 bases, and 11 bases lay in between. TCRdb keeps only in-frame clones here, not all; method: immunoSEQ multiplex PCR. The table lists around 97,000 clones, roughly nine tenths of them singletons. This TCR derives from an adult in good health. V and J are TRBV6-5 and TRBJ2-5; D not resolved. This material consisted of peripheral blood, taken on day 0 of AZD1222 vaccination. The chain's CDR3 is CASRRLGKETQYF. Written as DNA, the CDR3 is TGTGCCAGCAGGCGCTTGGGAAAAGAGACCCAGTACTTC.